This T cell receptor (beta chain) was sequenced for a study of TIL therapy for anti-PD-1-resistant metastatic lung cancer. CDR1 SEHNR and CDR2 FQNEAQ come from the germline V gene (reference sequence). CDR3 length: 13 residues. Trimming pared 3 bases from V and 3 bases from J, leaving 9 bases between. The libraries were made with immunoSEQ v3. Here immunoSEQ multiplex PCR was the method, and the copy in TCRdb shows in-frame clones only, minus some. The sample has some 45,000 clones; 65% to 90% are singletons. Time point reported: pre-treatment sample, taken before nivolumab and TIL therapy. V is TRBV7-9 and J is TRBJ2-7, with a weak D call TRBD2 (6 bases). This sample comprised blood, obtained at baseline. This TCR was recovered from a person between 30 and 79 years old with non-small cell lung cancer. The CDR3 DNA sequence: TGTGCCAGCAGCTTGGCCGGGGGCTACGAGCAGTACTTC. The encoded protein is CASSLAGGYEQYF.